This T cell receptor (beta chain) originates from a study of cytomegalovirus exposure and HLA in healthy donors. Study background: The study placed less than 90% of its approximately 400 genotyped donors in the Caucasian-associated ancestry cluster.

In the PCR, 60 Vbeta and 13 Jbeta primers were used. The method was immunoSEQ multiplex PCR; TCRdb's version includes in-frame clones alone and lacks a portion of them. The sample yields around 180,000 clones, approximately 85% seen once. Study findings and constraints: Analysis was carried out at a later point, and it linked a missense DCLRE1C variant to TCR beta V- and J-gene trimming. As confirmed in vitro, three CMV-associated chains were specific for CMV antigens. When presence/absence was analysed, sequencing depth was taken to be roughly uniform across donors.

The CDR3 extends over 13 amino acids. Deletions cut 2 bases from V and 0 bases from J, with 7 bases between. Germline lookup yields CDR1 GTSNPN and CDR2 SVGIG (reference sequence). Points on this clone: Its antigen is currently unknown.

The chain uses TRBV30 and TRBJ1-1; the D is unclear. This TCR was sampled from a girl aged 5-17 years in good health and CMV-seropositive. The source material was PBMCs. As DNA, the CDR3 is TGTGCCTGGAGTAACAACATGAACACTGAAGCTTTCTTT. This encodes CAWSNNMNTEAFF.